These T cell receptor beta chains were read from a single sample in a study of tumor-infiltrating lymphocytes in primary liver carcinoma. TCRdb redid the calling of the multiplex PCR reads with MiXCR, one entry per CDR3 protein. The repertoire has approximately 300,000 distinct CDR3 sequences, 55% to 65% of them found once; the top ten carry approximately 9%. The sequencing sample was made of peripheral blood. All receptors come from a man between 40 and 49 years old with primary liver carcinoma and hepatitis B virus infection. Both conserved end residues are part of each CDR3.

V,J,CDR3
TRBV11-3,TRBJ2-3,CASILQGRTNTQYF
TRBV5-1,TRBJ2-7,CASSSSHGRTSYEQYF
TRBV10-3,TRBJ1-6,CVTAQAADSPLHF
TRBV28,TRBJ2-5,CASSRGAAQETQYF
TRBV11-3,TRBJ2-1,CVSSLGPRGSYNEQFF
TRBV4-1,TRBJ2-5,CASSQSAGEGKTQYF
TRBV5-4,TRBJ2-5,CASSFLDKGTQYF
TRBV4-3,TRBJ2-2,CASSQDQARAVLPGELVF
TRBV5-1,TRBJ2-1,CASRGYNEQFF
TRBV11-2,TRBJ2-7,CASSPRLAGATRGEQYF
TRBV6-1,TRBJ2-3,CASSREPRNTQYF
TRBV5-1,TRBJ1-2,CASSLGTTDRGYTF
TRBV12-3/TRBV12-4,TRBJ1-2,CASSPAGYGYTF
TRBV7-2,TRBJ2-2,CASSRPGLAGGVAGELFF
TRBV14,-,CASKRGSTDTQHF
TRBV6-6,TRBJ2-7,CASSLTAGLVYEQYF
TRBV5-1,TRBJ2-7,CASSLAGGTYERYF
TRBV5-1,TRBJ2-7,CASSTGTTFHEQYF
TRBV5-1,TRBJ1-4,CASSLQPQQGGEKLFF
TRBV6-5,TRBJ2-1,CASSYRTSERANEQLF
TRBV11-2,TRBJ2-2,CDSSLWTGRGTGDLFF
TRBV29-1,TRBJ2-3,CSVALEGGPTDTQYF
TRBV4-1,TRBJ2-1,CASSQDGTPYNEQFF
TRBV11-3,TRBJ2-3,CASSHEGPVGATQYF
TRBV28,TRBJ2-5,CASSRETSGQETQYF
TRBV28,TRBJ2-7,CASSLLGVAEQYF
TRBV10-3,TRBJ2-6,CAISGGTGQSSGANVLTF
TRBV5-8,TRBJ2-7,CASTRLAARNEQYF
TRBV11-1,TRBJ1-5,CPSSFSRNQLQHF
TRBV6-6,TRBJ2-3,CASSHNPDRFADTQYF
TRBV14,TRBJ2-1,CASSPKGSYNEQFF
TRBV12-5,TRBJ1-1,CVSVLLKAFF
TRBV12-3/TRBV12-4,TRBJ1-5,CASSPQQRGMGASQPQHF
TRBV29-1,TRBJ1-2,CIVERDGYTF
TRBV5-6,TRBJ2-7,CASSRELAAEQYF
TRBV11-2,TRBJ2-2,CASSDGTVNTGELFF
TRBV29-1,TRBJ2-5,CNVQLSRGSENQYF
TRBV4-3,TRBJ1-4,CASGQNLGGTQNEKLFF
TRBV11-3,TRBJ2-1,CASSLLTGRDEQSF
TRBV28,TRBJ2-7,CASTDLGTYEQYF
TRBV11-2,TRBJ2-6,CANSSPGANVLTF
TRBV7-9,TRBJ2-2,CASSFPTTSGSPTGELFF
TRBV5-6,TRBJ2-1,CASSLALRKGEQFF
TRBV10-3,TRBJ2-1,CATSSGLTGDDEQFF
TRBV12-3/TRBV12-4,TRBJ2-1,CASSPLDSGRGNEQFF
TRBV28,TRBJ1-2,CASSQADRNYGYTF
TRBV4-2,TRBJ2-7,CASSQVGGGTYEQYF
TRBV6-1,TRBJ1-1,CASSERDRVMNTEAFF
TRBV7-8,TRBJ2-3,CASSPWTGRRDTQYF
TRBV28,TRBJ2-7,CTSMGRVCDDQYF
TRBV29-1,TRBJ2-2,CSVDWRERWTGELFF
TRBV29-1,TRBJ1-1,CSVGEGGLTEAFF
TRBV20-1,TRBJ2-1,CSAWTGEGNEQFF
TRBV5-5,TRBJ2-3,CASSASDTHYF
TRBV7-9,TRBJ2-2,CASSLVAGAWKLFF
TRBV11-2,TRBJ2-2,CASSLTLEDTGDLLF